This TCR beta chain was profiled in a study of shared clonotypes between healthy human individuals. Overall study results and limits: Larger richness was generally estimated for naive than memory subsets. Shared clonotypes: roughly 4.7% naive CD4, under 4% naive CD8, 2.3% memory CD4, 0.4% memory CD8. The authors expected sequencing depth to affect clonotype sharing among donors.

The method was immunoSEQ multiplex PCR; TCRdb's version includes in-frame clones alone and lacks a portion of them. The data hold around 2,000,000 clones, with 95% observed a single time. The V and J ends lost 3 bases and 0 bases, in that order; junction bases with no gene match: 5. This CDR3 comprises 16 residues. Germline CDR1 reads SEHNR; CDR2 reads FQNEAQ (reference sequence). Turning to this clone: Its antigen is as yet unknown.

The sequence derives from a man between 18 and 35 years old in good health. The J gene is TRBJ2-3, the V gene TRBV7-9, with 8 bases aligning to TRBD1. Sequencing was performed on naive CD4+ T cells sorted from blood. Subset defined: CD45RA+ positively selected. In nucleotides, the CDR3 is TGTGCCAGCAGCTTTTTTCAGGGGGCAAGCACAGATACGCAGTATTTT. It is translated as CASSFFQGASTDTQYF.